The source of this TCR beta chain is a study of response to subunit inactivated influenza vaccine. One entry per CDR3 protein, called by TCRdb with MiXCR from the RT-PCR reads. The sample consists of 600,000 to 700,000 distinct CDR3 sequences, 14% of them appearing once. Trimming stripped 2 bases from V and 8 bases from J, with 15 bases between. Germline CDR1 is MGHDK and CDR2 is SYGVNS. The CDR3 runs to 15 residues. This specimen consisted of PBMCs from blood, obtained 14 to 15 days before vaccination. The sequence was obtained from a man between 45 and 60 years old who received an inactivated influenza vaccine. The gene calls are TRBV25-1 and TRBJ1-4, with D possibly matching TRBD1 (5 bases). The CDR3 loop reads CASSEPGGAREKLFF. The CDR3 coding sequence is TGTGCCAGCAGTGAACCGGGAGGGGCGAGGGAAAAACTGTTTTTT.